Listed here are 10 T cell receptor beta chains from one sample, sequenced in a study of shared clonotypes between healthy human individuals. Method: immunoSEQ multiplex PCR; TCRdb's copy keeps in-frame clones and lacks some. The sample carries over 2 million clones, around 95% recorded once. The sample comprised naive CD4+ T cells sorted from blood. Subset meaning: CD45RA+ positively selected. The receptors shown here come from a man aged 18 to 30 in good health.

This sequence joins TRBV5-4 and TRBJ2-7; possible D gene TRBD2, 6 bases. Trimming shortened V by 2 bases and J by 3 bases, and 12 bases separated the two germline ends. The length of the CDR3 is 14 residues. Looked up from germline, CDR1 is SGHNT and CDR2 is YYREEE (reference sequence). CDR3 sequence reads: CASSFSPGVYEQYF. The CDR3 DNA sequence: TGTGCCAGCAGCTTTTCCCCGGGGGTCTACGAGCAGTACTTC. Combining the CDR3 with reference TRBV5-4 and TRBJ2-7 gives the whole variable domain ETGVTQSPTHLIKTRGQQVTLRCSSQSGHNTVSWYQQALGQGPQFIFQYYREEENGRGNFPPRFSGLQFPNYSSELNVNALELDDSALYLCASSFSPGVYEQYFGPGTRLTVT.

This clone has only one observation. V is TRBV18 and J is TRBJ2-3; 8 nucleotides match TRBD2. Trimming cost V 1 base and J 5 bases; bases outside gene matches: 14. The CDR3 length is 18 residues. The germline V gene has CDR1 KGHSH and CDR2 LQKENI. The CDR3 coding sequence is TGTGCCAGCTCACCACGGGATCTAAGCGGGGGCCAAAAAGATACGCAGTATTTT. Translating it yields CASSPRDLSGGQKDTQYF.

CDR3 nucleotide sequence: TGTGCCAGCAACTCCGCGGGACTAGGGTCCCACGGGGCGCAGTATTTT. It specifies CASNSAGLGSHGAQYF. The V gene is TRBV28, the J gene TRBJ2-3, with TRBD2 matching 8 bases. This CDR3 is built from 16 residues. V lost 7 bases and J lost 10; bases outside the gene matches: 19. From germline, CDR1 is MDHEN and CDR2 SYDVKM.

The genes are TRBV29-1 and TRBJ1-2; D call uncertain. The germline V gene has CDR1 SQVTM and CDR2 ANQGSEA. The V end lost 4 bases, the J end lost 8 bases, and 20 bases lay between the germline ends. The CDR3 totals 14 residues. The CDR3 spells CSVAPPGSPKGYTF. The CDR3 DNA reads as TGCAGCGTTGCTCCTCCTGGGTCGCCAAAAGGCTACACCTTC.

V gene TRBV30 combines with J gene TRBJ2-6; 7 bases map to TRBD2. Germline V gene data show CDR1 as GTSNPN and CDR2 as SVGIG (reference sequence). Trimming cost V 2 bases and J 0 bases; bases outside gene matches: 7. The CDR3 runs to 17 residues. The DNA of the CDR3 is TGTGCCTGGAGTAGGGCGGGGGTGAGCTCTGGGGCCAACGTCCTGACTTTC. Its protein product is CAWSRAGVSSGANVLTF.

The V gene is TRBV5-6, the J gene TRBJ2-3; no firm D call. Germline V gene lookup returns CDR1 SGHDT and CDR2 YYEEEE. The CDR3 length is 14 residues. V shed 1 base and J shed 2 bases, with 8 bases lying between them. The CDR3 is CASSLWQVTDTQYF. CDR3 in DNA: TGTGCCAGCAGCTTGTGGCAGGTCACAGATACGCAGTATTTT. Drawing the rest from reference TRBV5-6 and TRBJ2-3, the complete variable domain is DAGVTQSPTHLIKTRGQQVTLRCSPKSGHDTVSWYQQALGQGPQFIFQYYEEEERQRGNFPDRFSGHQFPNYSSELNVNALLLGDSALYLCASSLWQVTDTQYFGPGTRLTVL.

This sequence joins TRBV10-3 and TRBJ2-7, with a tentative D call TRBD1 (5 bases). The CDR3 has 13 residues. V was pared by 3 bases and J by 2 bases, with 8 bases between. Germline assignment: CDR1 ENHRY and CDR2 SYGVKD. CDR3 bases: TGTGCCATCAGTGAAGGGGAAACCTACGAGCAGTACTTC. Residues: CAISEGETYEQYF.

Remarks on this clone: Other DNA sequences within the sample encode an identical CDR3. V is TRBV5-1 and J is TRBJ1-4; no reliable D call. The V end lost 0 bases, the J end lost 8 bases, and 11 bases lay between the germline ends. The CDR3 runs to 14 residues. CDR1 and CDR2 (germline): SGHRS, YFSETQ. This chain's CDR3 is CASSLVGSGEKLFF. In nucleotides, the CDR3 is TGCGCCAGCAGCTTGGTCGGTAGTGGAGAAAAACTGTTTTTT.

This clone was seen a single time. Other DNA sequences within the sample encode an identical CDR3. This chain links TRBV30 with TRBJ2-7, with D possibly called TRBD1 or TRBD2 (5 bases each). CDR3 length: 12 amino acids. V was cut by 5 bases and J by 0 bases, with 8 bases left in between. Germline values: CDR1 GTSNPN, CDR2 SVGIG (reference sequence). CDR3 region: CAWGGSSYEQYF. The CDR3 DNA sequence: TGTGCCTGGGGGGGTTCCTCCTACGAGCAGTACTTC.

CDR3 amino acids: CASGPTGGLTEAFF. CDR3 nucleotide sequence: TGCGCCAGCGGCCCGACAGGGGGCCTTACTGAAGCTTTCTTT. The rearrangement joins TRBV10-2 to TRBJ1-1, with 10 bases lining up with TRBD1. The length of the CDR3 is 14 residues. V trimming: 8 bases; J trimming: 5 bases; junction bases outside the gene matches: 8. Per germline, CDR1 WSHSY and CDR2 SAAADI.